These T cell receptor beta chains were read from a single sample in a study of T cells after yellow fever vaccination. TCRdb ran MiXCR on the 5' RACE reads and lists one entry per CDR3 protein. The table shows about 320,000 distinct CDR3 sequences, with approximately 12% occurring only once. The sequences come from CD4+ T cells sorted from PBMCs, collected 15 days after the yellow fever booster vaccination. These receptor sequences come from a man between 18 and 29 years old who received the YFV17D yellow fever vaccine. Each CDR3 is given with its conserved first and last residue. A D gene is named only where the DNA matches it firmly. Size tells how often a clone was seen (once, few, many) or the class of an expanded clone, and some rows leave it out.

V: TRBV3-1
J: TRBJ2-5
size: few
D: TRBD1
DNA: TGTGCCAGTACAGGGGTCCAAGAGACCCAGTACTTC
CDR3: CASTGVQETQYF

V: TRBV25-1
J: TRBJ2-1
size: NA
D: TRBD1
DNA: TGTGCCAGCAGTGATCAGGGGGCGGCCTACAATGAGCAGTTCTTC
CDR3: CASSDQGAAYNEQFF

V: TRBV14
J: TRBJ2-3
size: many
D: NA
DNA: TGTGCCAGCAGCCAAGATGTGGCTGGGGCAGATACGCAGTATTTT
CDR3: CASSQDVAGADTQYF

V: TRBV7-9
J: TRBJ1-1
size: NA
D: NA
DNA: TGTGCCAGCAGAAGTCAGGGGAACACTGAAGCTTTCTTT
CDR3: CASRSQGNTEAFF

V: TRBV20-1
J: TRBJ2-2
size: NA
D: NA
DNA: TGCAGTGCTAGAGAGGAGGAGCTGTTTTTT
CDR3: CSAREEELFF

V: TRBV5-4
J: TRBJ2-1
size: many
D: NA
DNA: TGTGCCAGCAGCTTGGGGCCCGACAATGAGCAGTTCTTC
CDR3: CASSLGPDNEQFF

V: TRBV7-2
J: TRBJ2-7
size: many
D: NA
DNA: TGTGCCAGCAGCTTCGTTTGGGACGAGCAGTACTTC
CDR3: CASSFVWDEQYF

V: TRBV5-1
J: TRBJ2-7
size: NA
D: NA
DNA: TGCGCCAGCAGTCGCGGGACAGAGAACTACGAGCAGTACTTC
CDR3: CASSRGTENYEQYF

V: TRBV12-3/TRBV12-4
J: TRBJ1-3
size: few
D: NA
DNA: TGTGCCAGCAGTTTAGGACCGGGGGCTCTTAACACCATATATTTT
CDR3: CASSLGPGALNTIYF

V: TRBV6-4
J: TRBJ2-3
size: few
D: NA
DNA: TGTGCCAGCAGTGACGAGGAAGGCCTAACGCAGTATTTT
CDR3: CASSDEEGLTQYF

V: TRBV24-1
J: TRBJ2-5
size: few
D: NA
DNA: TGTGCCACCAGTGATTTGAGCCGGGATAGGGAGACCCAGTACTTC
CDR3: CATSDLSRDRETQYF

V: TRBV7-7
J: TRBJ1-3
size: many
D: NA
DNA: TGTGCTAGCAGCCAAGGCGGGTTTGGAAACACCATATATTTT
CDR3: CASSQGGFGNTIYF

V: TRBV12-5
J: TRBJ2-5
size: NA
D: NA
DNA: TGTGCTAGTGGTTTGGTCCCGGGTAAAAAAGAGACCCAGTACTTC
CDR3: CASGLVPGKKETQYF

V: TRBV9
J: TRBJ1-2
size: few
D: TRBD1
DNA: TGTGCCAGCAGCGGGGGACAGTATCTCGGCTACACCTTC
CDR3: CASSGGQYLGYTF

V: TRBV3-1
J: TRBJ1-2
size: NA
D: TRBD1
DNA: TGTGCCAGCAGCCTTCGGGACAGGGGGGAAGGCTACACCTTC
CDR3: CASSLRDRGEGYTF

V: TRBV20-1
J: TRBJ1-6
size: NA
D: NA
DNA: TGCAGTGCTAGAGATGCGGCGAGCTCCTATAATTCACCCCTCCACTTT
CDR3: CSARDAASSYNSPLHF

V: TRBV13
J: TRBJ2-4
size: NA
D: TRBD2
DNA: TGTGCCAGCAGGAGAGCGGGGGGAGGAAACATTCAGTACTTC
CDR3: CASRRAGGGNIQYF

V: TRBV20-1
J: TRBJ2-5
size: few
D: TRBD2
DNA: TGCAGTCCGCCAGCGGGGGGGCCAATCGAGACCCAGTACTTC
CDR3: CSPPAGGPIETQYF

V: TRBV3-1
J: TRBJ1-1
size: few
D: TRBD1
DNA: TGTGCCAGCAGCCCCGACAGGGGTGGAGGTTGGGCTTTCTTT
CDR3: CASSPDRGGGWAFF

V: TRBV20-1
J: TRBJ1-5
size: few
D: TRBD1
DNA: TGCAGTGCTCAGACAGGGACTCAGCCCCAGCATTTT
CDR3: CSAQTGTQPQHF

V: TRBV24-1
J: TRBJ2-5
size: NA
D: NA
DNA: TGTGCCACCAGTGATTTGCAGACGGGGGCACGGGAGACCCAGTACTTC
CDR3: CATSDLQTGARETQYF

V: TRBV30
J: TRBJ2-2
size: many
D: NA
DNA: TGTGCCTGGAGACCGGGGGGCCGTTACACCGGGGAGCTGTTTTTT
CDR3: CAWRPGGRYTGELFF

V: TRBV11-2
J: TRBJ2-2
size: many
D: NA
DNA: TGTGCCAGCAGCTTAGCCGGGACCACAACCGGGGAGCTGTTTTTT
CDR3: CASSLAGTTTGELFF

V: TRBV20-1
J: TRBJ2-3
size: few
D: NA
DNA: TGCAGTGCTAGTCTTAGCACAGATACGCAGTATTTT
CDR3: CSASLSTDTQYF

V: TRBV27
J: TRBJ1-5
size: NA
D: TRBD1
DNA: TGTGCCAGCAGTTTTGCAGGGGGGTATAATCAGCCCCAGCATTTT
CDR3: CASSFAGGYNQPQHF

V: TRBV6-2/TRBV6-3
J: TRBJ2-3
size: few
D: TRBD2
DNA: TGTGCCAGCAGCCCCTCGAAGCGGGGGGGCACAGATACGCAGTATTTT
CDR3: CASSPSKRGGTDTQYF

V: TRBV15
J: TRBJ2-5
size: few
D: NA
DNA: TGTGCCACCAGCAAGCACGGGGAGACCCAGTACTTC
CDR3: CATSKHGETQYF

V: TRBV7-9
J: TRBJ2-7
size: NA
D: NA
DNA: TGTGCCAGCACCCGGGGGCAAACAGCCTACGAGCAGTACTTC
CDR3: CASTRGQTAYEQYF

V: TRBV4-2
J: TRBJ2-1
size: many
D: TRBD2
DNA: TGTGCCAGCAGCCACCTAGCGGGGGGAAACTACAATGAGCAGTTCTTC
CDR3: CASSHLAGGNYNEQFF

V: TRBV11-2
J: TRBJ1-1
size: few
D: NA
DNA: TGTGCCAGCAGTATCGATCGGAACACTGAAGCTTTCTTT
CDR3: CASSIDRNTEAFF

V: TRBV6-6
J: TRBJ1-3
size: NA
D: NA
DNA: TGTGCCAGCATTCCATCGAAGTGGAACACCATATATTTT
CDR3: CASIPSKWNTIYF

V: TRBV5-1
J: TRBJ1-1
size: few
D: NA
DNA: TGCGCCAGCCGGAGCGGGGGGTCCGTGAACACTGAAGCTTTCTTT
CDR3: CASRSGGSVNTEAFF

V: TRBV7-9
J: TRBJ2-7
size: NA
D: NA
DNA: TGTGCCAGCAGCGTAGGACAGCTTTCCTACGAGCAGTACTTC
CDR3: CASSVGQLSYEQYF

V: TRBV20-1
J: TRBJ2-1
size: NA
D: TRBD2
DNA: TGCAGTGCTAGCAAGCGGGGGGGCCACGCCAATGAGCAGTTCTTC
CDR3: CSASKRGGHANEQFF

V: TRBV6-6
J: TRBJ1-1
size: NA
D: TRBD1
DNA: TGTGCCAGCAAATTAGGGGGCTTTGACACTGAAGCTTTCTTT
CDR3: CASKLGGFDTEAFF

V: TRBV10-3
J: TRBJ1-3
size: few
D: NA
DNA: TGTGCCGCCAACCCTGTCCCCGGAAACACCATATATTTT
CDR3: CAANPVPGNTIYF

V: TRBV7-2
J: TRBJ2-7
size: once
D: TRBD2
DNA: TGTGCCAGCAGCCCTCCTTTAGCGGGGGCCGTGCAGTACTTC
CDR3: CASSPPLAGAVQYF

V: TRBV5-4
J: TRBJ2-5
size: few
D: TRBD1
DNA: TGTGCCAGCAGCCGCGGCGGACAGGGGCAAGAGACCCAGTACTTC
CDR3: CASSRGGQGQETQYF

V: TRBV4-2
J: TRBJ1-6
size: NA
D: NA
DNA: TGTGCCAGCAGCCAAGGACCGCAGGCGGCGACCATAAATTATAATTCACCCCTCCACTTT
CDR3: CASSQGPQAATINYNSPLHF

V: TRBV21-1
J: TRBJ2-1
size: many
D: NA
DNA: TGTGCCGGGGAATGGGAGCGGGGGTTC
CDR3: CAGEWERGF

V: TRBV3-1
J: TRBJ2-1
size: NA
D: NA
DNA: TGTGCCAGCAGCCTATCCGGGCTTGGTGAGCAGTTCTTC
CDR3: CASSLSGLGEQFF

V: TRBV3-1
J: TRBJ2-5
size: many
D: TRBD2
DNA: TGTGCCAGCAGCCCCCGGGTAGCGGGGGGACAAGAGACCCAGTACTTC
CDR3: CASSPRVAGGQETQYF

V: TRBV5-1
J: TRBJ2-5
size: few
D: TRBD2
DNA: TGCGCCAGCAGCGGCCTAGCGGGGGACGGTGAGGCGACCCAGTACTTC
CDR3: CASSGLAGDGEATQYF

V: TRBV18
J: TRBJ2-5
size: many
D: NA
DNA: TGTGCCAGCTCACCATTTCCCCGCCAGGACCGCGAGACCCAGTACTTC
CDR3: CASSPFPRQDRETQYF

V: TRBV4-3
J: TRBJ2-5
size: NA
D: NA
DNA: TGCGCCAGCAGCCAAGATTATGTTTCGTACCAAGAGACCCAGTACTTC
CDR3: CASSQDYVSYQETQYF

V: TRBV12-5
J: TRBJ2-2
size: NA
D: NA
DNA: TGTGCTAGTGCGATGACATCGAACACCGGGGAGCTGTTTTTT
CDR3: CASAMTSNTGELFF

V: TRBV7-9
J: TRBJ2-5
size: NA
D: NA
DNA: TGTGCCAGCAGCTTAGCTCGGGGGCATCCGCCCGAGACCCAGTACTTC
CDR3: CASSLARGHPPETQYF

V: TRBV6-1
J: TRBJ2-3
size: NA
D: NA
DNA: TGTGCCAGCGAAAGGGGGGACACAGATACGCAGTATTTT
CDR3: CASERGDTDTQYF

V: TRBV7-2
J: TRBJ2-5
size: NA
D: NA
DNA: TGTGCCAGCAGCCCCTCGTTATCGGGCGGGTCAGAGACCCAGTACTTC
CDR3: CASSPSLSGGSETQYF

V: TRBV18
J: TRBJ2-7
size: NA
D: NA
DNA: TGTGCCAGCTCAACCAGACAGCGGCGCAACGAGCAGTACTTC
CDR3: CASSTRQRRNEQYF

V: TRBV5-1
J: TRBJ2-7
size: NA
D: NA
DNA: TGCGCCAGCAGCTTGGGCGAACCCTACGAGCAGTACTTC
CDR3: CASSLGEPYEQYF